The clone carrying this T cell receptor (beta chain) was detected once. The sample belongs to a study of blood T cell repertoires in COVID-19. Trimming at V came to 2 bases and at J to 1 base, leaving 6 bases not matched to a gene. Germline V gene lookup returns CDR1 SGHAT and CDR2 FQNNGV. The CDR3 spans 18 residues. Original analysis: Nucleated cell counts were estimated from reference gene primer amplification. Using immunoSEQ multiplex PCR, the repertoire was profiled, and TCRdb retains in-frame clones only, with some absent. V and J calls and clone size are those listed in that table; D and trimming were worked out from the DNA. The table records 150,000 to 200,000 clones, approximately 85% of them present only once.

The chain recombines TRBV11-2 with TRBJ2-6; 9 bases align to TRBD1. The receptor was derived from a man aged 55-75 years who had recovered from COVID-19. The sequencing input was peripheral blood. CDR3: CASSLKDRGGSGANVLTF. CDR3 nucleotides: TGTGCCAGCAGCTTAAAAGACAGGGGGGGTTCTGGGGCCAACGTCCTGACTTTC.